This TCR beta chain was captured in a study of regulatory T cells in long-lasting Graves disease. For the study at large: Graves' patients with a new diagnosis had received antithyroid drugs under 3 months.

Time point meaning: newly diagnosed GD, antithyroid drugs for less than 3 months. The TCR library was made from RNA that had been extracted from PBMCs in TRIzol. Patients all came to the study from an endocrinology department in Xi'an, China. The CDR3 runs to 18 residues. CDR1 is SQVTM and CDR2 is ANQGSEA in the germline V gene. V shed 0 bases, J shed 6 bases, and the junction held 12 bases outside the gene matches. Regarding the study as a whole: There was favoring of TRBV28, TRBJ1-2 and TRBJ2-5 in persistent disease. Persistent patients had a count of shared public clonotypes (approximately 2,700) that exceeded that of new patients (around 1,000).

Details on this clonotype: Its specificity is unknown.

Assembly of TCR beta libraries relied on iRepertoire HTBI primers together with Arm-PCR of CDR3 regions. TCRdb recomputed calls from the multiplex PCR reads with MiXCR, one row per CDR3 protein. The table shows hundreds of thousands of distinct CDR3 sequences, with roughly a sixth occurring only once. This clonotype originated in a female donor with Graves disease. This chain connects TRBV29-1 to TRBJ2-7; 15 nucleotides agree with TRBD2. The sequenced sample was peripheral blood mononuclear cells (PBMCs), obtained at new diagnosis, from a patient treated with antithyroid drugs. This CDR3 is CSVEDPIGLAGGLSEQYF. In nucleotides, the CDR3 is TGCAGCGTTGAAGATCCCATCGGACTAGCGGGGGGGCTATCCGAGCAGTACTTC.